The rows below give T cell receptor beta chains drawn from one sample of a study of CD8 T cells in ankylosing spondylitis. A single record per CDR3 protein comes from TCRdb applying MiXCR to the 5' RACE reads. The repertoire has 300,000 to 400,000 distinct CDR3 sequences, under 25% of them found once; the top ten carry about a sixth. Sequencing input: blood, either unsorted or a sorted T cell fraction (not recorded which). The receptors originated from a male donor with ankylosing spondylitis. CDR3s include the opening cysteine and the closing phenylalanine or tryptophan. Fields, in order: V gene, clone size, J gene, D gene, CDR3 DNA, CDR3 protein. A D gene is named only where the DNA matches it firmly. Rows may omit the clone size; those that give it use once, few, many or a size class.

V gene: TRBV5-1
clone size: many
J gene: TRBJ2-5
D gene: .
CDR3 DNA: TGCGCCAGCAGCTCCCTAGTAATCCAAGAGACCCAGTACTTC
CDR3 protein: CASSSLVIQETQYF

V gene: TRBV2
clone size: few
J gene: TRBJ2-4
D gene: TRBD2
CDR3 DNA: TGTGCCAGCACGTGGGGAGGGGAAAACATTCAGTACTTC
CDR3 protein: CASTWGGENIQYF

V gene: TRBV12-3/TRBV12-4
clone size: .
J gene: TRBJ1-4
D gene: .
CDR3 DNA: TGTGCCAGCGGGCTTGAGTTTGCAACTAATGAAAAACTGTTTTTT
CDR3 protein: CASGLEFATNEKLFF

V gene: TRBV12-3/TRBV12-4
clone size: .
J gene: TRBJ2-7
D gene: TRBD1
CDR3 DNA: TGTGCCAGCAGCTTGCTACGGGACAGCGAGCAGTACTTC
CDR3 protein: CASSLLRDSEQYF

V gene: TRBV4-3
clone size: many
J gene: TRBJ1-6
D gene: .
CDR3 DNA: TGCGCCAGCAGCCAAGAAGGAAGGGACTTCGAGCCCCTCCACTTT
CDR3 protein: CASSQEGRDFEPLHF

V gene: TRBV19
clone size: few
J gene: TRBJ2-3
D gene: .
CDR3 DNA: TGTGCCAGTAGTACTCGCAGAGGTAGCACAGATACGCAGTATTTT
CDR3 protein: CASSTRRGSTDTQYF

V gene: TRBV4-2
clone size: .
J gene: TRBJ2-7
D gene: .
CDR3 DNA: TGTGCCAGCAGCCAAGATCCTAGCTCGAAAGAGCAGTACTTC
CDR3 protein: CASSQDPSSKEQYF

V gene: TRBV7-7
clone size: few
J gene: TRBJ2-2
D gene: TRBD1
CDR3 DNA: TGTGCTAGCAGCTCCGGACAGGGGAGCACCGGGGAGCTGTTTTTT
CDR3 protein: CASSSGQGSTGELFF

V gene: TRBV10-3
clone size: few
J gene: TRBJ1-1
D gene: TRBD1
CDR3 DNA: TGTGCCGTTCGACAGGGGGAGGCGAACACTGAAGCTTTCTTT
CDR3 protein: CAVRQGEANTEAFF

V gene: TRBV29-1
clone size: few
J gene: TRBJ2-3
D gene: TRBD2
CDR3 DNA: TGCAGCGCGGGACTAGCGGGACCAGATACGCAGTATTTT
CDR3 protein: CSAGLAGPDTQYF